Listed here are 22 T cell receptor beta chains from one sample, sequenced in a study of blood T cell repertoires in COVID-19. The table came from immunoSEQ multiplex PCR; TCRdb's copy has only in-frame clones and leaves some out. The sample includes 160,000 or so clones, roughly 84% of them seen just once. What was sequenced was peripheral blood. Receptor source: a human donor in a cohort sampled during active COVID-19.

V gene TRBV14 combines with J gene TRBJ2-3, with TRBD1 as a possible D gene (6 bases). The CDR3 has 15 residues. V dropped 1 base and J dropped 0 bases, with 8 bases sitting between them. CDR1 is SGHDN and CDR2 is FVKESK in the germline V gene. CDR3: CASSQGQGSTDTQYF. In nucleotides, the CDR3 is TGTGCCAGCAGCCAAGGTCAGGGGAGCACAGATACGCAGTATTTT.

The chain couples TRBV7-2 to TRBJ2-1; 12 bases agree with TRBD1. Germline lookup yields CDR1 SGHTA and CDR2 FQGNSA. The CDR3 consists of 15 residues. The ends lost 1 base at V and 10 bases at J; junction bases unmatched: 5. The CDR3 region has the DNA TGTGCCAGCAGCTTAGGGGGGACAGGGGGCGTGGAGCAGTTCTTC. Its translation is CASSLGGTGGVEQFF.

The chain couples TRBV13 to TRBJ1-2; 7 bases fit TRBD1. Trimming took 1 base from V and 0 from J; bases not matched to a gene: 11. CDR3 length equals 18 residues. Germline V gene data show CDR1 as PRHDT and CDR2 as FYEKMQ (reference sequence). CDR3 loop: CASSLELRTGATNYGYTF. CDR3 DNA: TGTGCCAGCAGCTTAGAGCTACGGACAGGAGCCACTAACTATGGCTACACCTTC.

CDR3 amino acids: CASSPPGTVTDTQYF. Here the CDR3 DNA reads TGTGCCAGCAGTCCCCCGGGGACAGTCACAGATACGCAGTATTTT. The chain combines TRBV9 with TRBJ2-3; 7 nucleotides agree with TRBD1. This CDR3 spans 15 amino acids. Trimming at V came to 5 bases and at J to 2 bases, leaving 8 bases not matched to a gene. Looked up from germline, CDR1 is SGDLS and CDR2 is YYNGEE.

The rearrangement joins TRBV28 to TRBJ2-7; TRBD1 matches at 7 bases. Trimming at V came to 5 bases and at J to 2 bases, leaving 6 bases not matched to a gene. CDR3 length: 14 amino acids. Germline assignment: CDR1 MDHEN and CDR2 SYDVKM. The CDR3 sequence: CASSRQGGTYEQYF. The CDR3 DNA reads as TGTGCCAGCAGTCGACAGGGTGGAACCTACGAGCAGTACTTC.

CDR3 protein: CASSLLAQGGEQYF. CDR3 in DNA: TGTGCCAGCAGCTTACTAGCCCAGGGGGGCGAGCAGTACTTC. The V gene is TRBV7-9, the J gene TRBJ2-7, with D maybe TRBD1 (7 bases). The CDR3 consists of 14 residues. Germline-derived CDR1 and CDR2 are SEHNR and FQNEAQ (reference sequence). V was pared by 2 bases and J by 6 bases, with 14 bases between. Complete variable domain (other parts from reference TRBV7-9 and TRBJ2-7): DTGVSQNPRHKITKRGQNVTFRCDPISEHNRLYWYRQTLGQGPEFLTYFQNEAQLEKSRLLSDRFSAERPKGSFSTLEIQRTEQGDSAMYLCASSLLAQGGEQYFGPGTRLTVT.

This clone was seen a handful of times. The chain uses TRBV19 and TRBJ2-7; 7 bases match TRBD1. Trimming removed 3 bases from V and 2 bases from J; junction bases left unmatched: 4. Germline V gene sequence: CDR1 LNHDA, CDR2 SQIVND (reference sequence). The CDR3 covers 14 residues. The CDR3 reads CASSMDRRTYEQYF. CDR3 nucleotide sequence: TGTGCCAGTAGTATGGACAGGAGAACCTACGAGCAGTACTTC.

On this clone: A read error may produce the germline difference seen at one junction end. The V gene is TRBV7-2, the J gene TRBJ2-3; D might be TRBD2 (5 bases). The CDR3 has 15 residues. Germline V gene data show CDR1 as SGHTA and CDR2 as FQGNSA. In DNA form, the CDR3 reads TGTGCCAGCAGCGTACTAGGAGCAGGCACCGATACGCAGTATTTT. This encodes CASSVLGAGTDTQYF.

The J gene is TRBJ2-7, the V gene TRBV3-1 (or the pseudogene TRBV3-2); unclear D gene. The V end lost 2 bases, the J end lost 5 bases, and 16 bases lay between the germline ends. The CDR3 covers 15 residues. Germline V gives CDR1 LGHDT, CDR2 YNNKEL (reference sequence). The CDR3 loop reads CASSQPTHRSDEQYF. In DNA, the CDR3 is TGTGCCAGCAGCCAACCCACCCACCGGAGCGACGAGCAGTACTTC.

The V and J genes are TRBV11-2 and TRBJ2-5; D is perhaps TRBD2 (5 bases). V was shortened by 5 bases and J by 2 bases, with 12 bases between the two germline ends. The CDR3 runs 14 residues. The germline V gene encodes CDR1 SGHAT and CDR2 FQNNGV. The CDR3 loop is CASSRGLGQETQYF. CDR3 bases: TGTGCCAGCAGCCGGGGTCTTGGACAAGAGACCCAGTACTTC.

There are a few counts of this clone. The chain recombines TRBV12-3 or TRBV12-4 with TRBJ2-7; 7 bases line up with TRBD1. V lost 5 bases to trimming and J lost 3 bases; unmatched junction nucleotides: 4. The CDR3 runs to 13 residues. The CDR3 nucleotides are TGTGCCAGCAGTACCCCAGGGGGCTACGAGCAGTACTTC. The encoded protein is CASSTPGGYEQYF.

The chain recombines TRBV28 with TRBJ1-5, with unresolved D. The CDR3 consists of 14 residues. Trimming took off 4 bases at V and 5 bases at J, with 12 bases between the two ends. The germline V gene encodes CDR1 MDHEN and CDR2 SYDVKM. In DNA, the CDR3 is TGTGCCAGCAGTTCCCCGGGTCTGGATCAGCCCCAGCATTTT. Protein product: CASSSPGLDQPQHF.

The J gene is TRBJ1-2, the V gene TRBV7-6, with 9 nucleotides matching TRBD1. Germline V lookup: CDR1 SGHVS, CDR2 FNYEAQ. CDR3 size: 15 residues. V shed 5 bases, J shed 7 bases, and the junction held 11 bases outside the gene matches. DNA for the CDR3: TGTGCCAGCAGCACCGGGACAGGGTCGTCGGGTGGCTACACCTTC. Its protein is CASSTGTGSSGGYTF.

This chain connects TRBV6-1 to TRBJ2-7; TRBD2 matches at 10 bases. CDR3 length: 16 amino acids. The V segment lost 4 bases and the J segment 0 bases; nucleotides outside the gene matches: 6. Germline values: CDR1 MNHNS, CDR2 SASEGT. The CDR3: CASSASGTSASYEQYF. The CDR3 DNA reads as TGTGCCAGCAGTGCATCCGGGACTAGCGCCTCCTACGAGCAGTACTTC.

This clone was detected a few times. V is TRBV4-3 and J is TRBJ1-1; a possible D gene is TRBD1 (6 bases). The CDR3 loop spans 14 amino acids. V was trimmed by 4 bases and J by 1 base, leaving 10 bases between them. Germline V lookup: CDR1 LGHNA, CDR2 YSLEER. CDR3 protein: CASSPQGENTEAFF. CDR3 coding DNA: TGCGCCAGCAGCCCACAGGGCGAGAACACTGAAGCTTTCTTT.

The CDR3: CASSRQPLGNSNQPQHF. In DNA form, the CDR3 reads TGCGCCAGCAGCCGGCAGCCACTAGGGAATAGCAATCAGCCCCAGCATTTT. This chain connects TRBV4-1 to TRBJ1-5; no reliable D call. The CDR3 contains 17 residues. Per the germline V gene, CDR1 is MGHRA and CDR2 is YSYEKL. Trimming took 4 bases from V and 0 from J, leaving 16 bases between them.

The chain carries TRBV4-2 and TRBJ2-5, with D perhaps matching TRBD1 (6 bases). V shed 1 base and J shed 2 bases, with 11 bases lying between them. Germline CDR1 is LGHNA and CDR2 is YNFKEQ. The CDR3 sequence is 15 residues long. CDR3 sequence reads: CASSQVTGTQETQYF. CDR3 coding DNA: TGTGCCAGCAGCCAAGTAACAGGGACGCAAGAGACCCAGTACTTC.

The rearrangement links TRBV18 to TRBJ1-6; possible D gene TRBD1, 5 bases. The germline V and J ends were trimmed by 3 bases and 5 bases, with 11 bases remaining between them. This CDR3 has 15 amino acids. CDR1 is KGHSH and CDR2 is LQKENI in the germline V gene. The CDR3 coding sequence is TGTGCCAGCTCACCGGCCGACAGCAATAATTCACCCCTCCACTTT. It translates to CASSPADSNNSPLHF.

This chain links TRBV11-2 with TRBJ2-3; no firm D call. Germline CDR1 and CDR2: SGHAT and FQNNGV. The V and J ends lost 5 bases and 1 base respectively, with 13 bases between them. This CDR3 has 15 residues. The DNA of the CDR3 is TGTGCCAGCAGCGTGTTAGCTTTCCGCACAGATACGCAGTATTTT. This encodes CASSVLAFRTDTQYF.

The genes are TRBV10-3 and TRBJ2-5, with D hard to call. Trimming stripped 0 bases from V and 5 bases from J, with 13 bases between. CDR1 ENHRY and CDR2 SYGVKD come from the germline V gene. This CDR3 is built from 15 residues. The CDR3: CAISESIVTSETQYF. The CDR3 DNA is TGTGCCATCAGTGAGTCGATAGTGACATCGGAGACCCAGTACTTC.

The rearrangement uses TRBV5-6 and TRBJ2-2, with 7 nucleotides matching TRBD1. The CDR3 covers 16 residues. CDR1 and CDR2 (germline): SGHDT, YYEEEE. V was clipped by 1 base and J by 7 bases; unmatched bases: 10. CDR3 amino acids: CASSLPRDSFIGELFF. The CDR3 nucleotides are TGTGCCAGCAGCTTGCCCCGGGACAGCTTCATCGGGGAGCTGTTTTTT.

Notes on this clone: The germline gene is not matched at one end of the junction; a read error may be the cause. The chain recombines TRBV7-7 with TRBJ2-1; a possible D gene is TRBD2 (7 bases). Germline CDR1 is SSHAT and CDR2 is FNYEAQ (reference sequence). CDR3 size: 17 residues. CDR3 nucleotides: TGTGCTAGCAGCCCGGAGGGGGGGGGATTCCCCTACAATGAGCAGTTCTTC. This encodes CASSPEGGGFPYNEQFF.